A selection of T cell receptor beta chains follows, all from one sample in a study of blood T cell repertoires in COVID-19. Only in-frame clones appear in the TCRdb table, and some are missing; sequencing was by immunoSEQ multiplex PCR. This table has tens of thousands of clones, under 95% appearing once. Sequenced: peripheral blood. These receptors were collected from a human donor in a cohort sampled during active COVID-19. Both conserved end residues are part of each CDR3.

v_call	j_call	cdr3_aa
TRBV2	TRBJ1-4	CASSGTGAGGEKLFF
TRBV2	TRBJ1-2	CASSEPGRDGYTF
TRBV7-3	TRBJ1-1	CASSLTSFSKLRDTEAFF
TRBV27	TRBJ1-5	CASSLKGARQPQHF
TRBV5-1	TRBJ2-7	CASSLARQGDEQYF
TRBV18	TRBJ1-2	CASSPRFRGVSYGYTF
TRBV6-6	TRBJ1-2	CASSLRQGGGYTF
TRBV20-1	TRBJ1-2	CSASRQGAHGYTF
TRBV5-6	TRBJ1-6	CASSFGWGDNSPLHF
TRBV19	TRBJ2-7	CASTTGTGSYEQYF
TRBV6-1	TRBJ1-5	CASSEEGGASQPQHF
TRBV20-1	TRBJ2-7	CSASEGGVAYEQYF
TRBV29-1	TRBJ1-4	CSVATTGLGEKLFF
TRBV29-1	TRBJ2-7	CSVGGGMSYEQYF
TRBV9	TRBJ2-6	CASSVEGIGANVLTF
TRBV5-7	TRBJ1-3	CASSDRGRGGNTIYF
TRBV2	TRBJ1-5	CASRLTGSNQPQHF
TRBV3-1/TRBV3-2	TRBJ2-7	CASSQGMRDLVYEQYF
TRBV5-1	TRBJ1-1	CASSPTTGNTEAFF
TRBV11-2	TRBJ1-3	CASSSAHGVISGNTIYF
TRBV9	TRBJ2-1	CASSAPGLAGTTHNEQFF
TRBV11-2	TRBJ1-1	CASSSFTRSSDTEAFF
TRBV7-7	TRBJ2-2	CASSLTSGGNTGELFF
TRBV11-2	TRBJ1-1	CASSLDRNTEAFF
TRBV10-3	TRBJ1-1	CAISEGGGGTEAFF
TRBV2	TRBJ1-1	CASSAQGAEAFF
TRBV29-1	TRBJ1-1	CSVEGRLATEAFF
TRBV7-6	TRBJ2-7	CASSLAAGGSYEQYF
TRBV11-2	TRBJ1-1	CASSLGGQGRTEAFF
TRBV11-2	TRBJ1-2	CASSATGARGYTF
TRBV6-2/TRBV6-3	TRBJ2-7	CASSYGGGGHEQYF
TRBV2	TRBJ2-7	CASSRSGSSSYEQYF
TRBV5-1	TRBJ2-7	CASSLDRRSYEQYF
TRBV6-1	TRBJ1-5	CASSEAIAQDSTQPQHF
TRBV11-2	TRBJ2-7	CASSPLRWEQGAHYEQYF
TRBV4-1	TRBJ1-5	CASSQDQGRRQPQHF
TRBV27	TRBJ2-1	CASRQAVEQFF
TRBV11-2	TRBJ1-6	CASSLRGEYNSPLHF
TRBV6-2/TRBV6-3	TRBJ1-3	CASSYVGTLGNTIYF
TRBV2	TRBJ1-2	CASSENPTVYGYTF
TRBV9	TRBJ1-3	CASSVYDSAGNTIYF
TRBV11-2	TRBJ2-7	CASSLVGRTYEQYF
TRBV27	TRBJ2-7	CASSLGPASNYEQYF
TRBV25-1	TRBJ2-7	CASSPSGDVHEQYF
TRBV28	TRBJ1-1	CAGLRGTEAFF
TRBV7-8	TRBJ1-2	CASSLTPAIPHGYTF
TRBV7-2	TRBJ2-7	CASSLGAGVEQYF
TRBV11-2	TRBJ1-1	CASSLLRGNTEAFF
TRBV7-9	TRBJ1-2	CASSLTPPGLNYGYTF
TRBV24-1	TRBJ1-2	CATSDLDRVDGYTF
TRBV5-6	TRBJ1-1	CASSLAGTDGTDAFF
TRBV7-5	TRBJ1-1	CVLRAPYETEAFF
TRBV4-1	TRBJ1-2	CASSPRTGVGYTF
TRBV2	TRBJ2-7	CASSEGWGLNYEQYF
TRBV11-2	TRBJ2-7	CASSPEGGGLYEQYF
TRBV11-2	TRBJ2-3	CASSLDVGGADTQYF
TRBV9	TRBJ1-2	CASSVGAGGDYGYTF
TRBV11-2	TRBJ1-1	CASSSIKSTPRNNEAFF